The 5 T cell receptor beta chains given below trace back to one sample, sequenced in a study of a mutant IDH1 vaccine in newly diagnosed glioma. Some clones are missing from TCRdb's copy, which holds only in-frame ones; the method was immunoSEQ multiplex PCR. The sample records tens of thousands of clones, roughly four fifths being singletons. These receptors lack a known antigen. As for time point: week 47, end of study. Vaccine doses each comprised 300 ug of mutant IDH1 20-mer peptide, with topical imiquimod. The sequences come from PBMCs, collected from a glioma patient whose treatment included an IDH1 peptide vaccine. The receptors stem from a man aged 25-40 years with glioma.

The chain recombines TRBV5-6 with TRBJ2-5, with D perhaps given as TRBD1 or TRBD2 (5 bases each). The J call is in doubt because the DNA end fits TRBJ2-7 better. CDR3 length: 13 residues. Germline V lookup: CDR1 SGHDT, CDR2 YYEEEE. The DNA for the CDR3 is TGTGCCAGCAGCGGGGGTGGCGTGCACGAGCAGTACTTC. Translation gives CASSGGGVHEQYF.

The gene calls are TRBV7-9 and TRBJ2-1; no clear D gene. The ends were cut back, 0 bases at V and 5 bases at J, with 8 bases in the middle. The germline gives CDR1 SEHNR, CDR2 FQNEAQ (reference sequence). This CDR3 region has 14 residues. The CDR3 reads CASSLAKVDNEQFF. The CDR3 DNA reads TGTGCCAGCAGCTTAGCGAAAGTAGACAATGAGCAGTTCTTC.

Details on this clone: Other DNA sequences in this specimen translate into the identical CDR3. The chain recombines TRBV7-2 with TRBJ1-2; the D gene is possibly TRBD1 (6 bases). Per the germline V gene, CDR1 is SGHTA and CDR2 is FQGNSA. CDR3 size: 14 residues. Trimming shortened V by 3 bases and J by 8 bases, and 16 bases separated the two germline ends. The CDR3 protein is CASSLLPGARGYTF. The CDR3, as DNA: TGTGCCAGCAGCTTGCTCCCGGGGGCCCGGGGCTACACCTTC.

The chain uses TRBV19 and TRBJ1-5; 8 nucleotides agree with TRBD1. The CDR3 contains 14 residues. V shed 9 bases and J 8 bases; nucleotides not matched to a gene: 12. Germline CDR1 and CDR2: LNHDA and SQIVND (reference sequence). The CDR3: CASRQGPGVKPQHF. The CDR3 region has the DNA TGTGCCAGCAGACAGGGGCCGGGGGTTAAGCCCCAGCATTTT.

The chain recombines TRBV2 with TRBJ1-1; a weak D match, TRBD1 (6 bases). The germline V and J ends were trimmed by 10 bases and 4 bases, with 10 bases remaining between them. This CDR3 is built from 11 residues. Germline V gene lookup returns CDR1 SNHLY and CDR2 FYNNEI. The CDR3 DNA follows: TGTGCCACCACAGGGTTCACTGAAGCTTTCTTT. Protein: CATTGFTEAFF.